The rows below give T cell receptor beta chains drawn from one sample of a study of T cells in Graves' hyperthyroidism and ophthalmopathy. TCRdb recomputed calls from the multiplex PCR reads with MiXCR, one row per CDR3 protein. The sample has roughly 380,000 distinct CDR3 sequences; about 15% are singletons. The sequencing sample was made of blood. These receptors were obtained from an older woman with Graves' hyperthyroidism. Each CDR3 is given without its conserved first and last residue. For some rows the clone size is stated as once, few or many, or as a class when expanded; others skip it.

V: TRBV11-1; J: TRBJ2-1; size: -; CDR3: ASSPGARLSYNEQF
V: TRBV20-1; J: TRBJ2-7; size: many; CDR3: SARDRTSHSYEQY
V: TRBV27; J: TRBJ1-1; size: many; CDR3: ASSLTVGRNTEAF
V: TRBV4-1; J: TRBJ2-3; size: many; CDR3: ASSRSATDTQY
V: TRBV6-2/TRBV6-3; J: TRBJ2-7; size: -; CDR3: ASSEGAAYGQY
V: TRBV6-1; J: TRBJ2-1; size: many; CDR3: ASSQAFGQGRGYNEQF
V: TRBV5-1; J: TRBJ2-2; size: few; CDR3: ASSLGQGAVGELF
V: TRBV4-1; J: TRBJ1-1; size: -; CDR3: ASSQGLWNTEAF
V: TRBV10-3; J: TRBJ2-7; size: many; CDR3: AIGTSGSYEQY
V: TRBV11-3; J: TRBJ2-7; size: many; CDR3: ASSPAGSGSNNEQY
V: TRBV7-3; J: TRBJ2-1; size: many; CDR3: ASSLQSGGRGSYNEQF
V: TRBV6-1; J: TRBJ2-1; size: few; CDR3: ASSPGTSGNNEQF
V: TRBV10-2; J: TRBJ1-5; size: many; CDR3: ASRPGGSNQPQH
V: TRBV5-5; J: TRBJ2-7; size: many; CDR3: ASSREREELGYEQY
V: TRBV19; J: TRBJ2-7; size: few; CDR3: ASKGPGSSYEQY
V: TRBV27; J: TRBJ2-7; size: -; CDR3: ASSLVADHEQY
V: TRBV19; J: TRBJ1-2; size: many; CDR3: ASSTTYLDRVYGYT
V: TRBV11-2; J: TRBJ2-1; size: -; CDR3: ASSLEAGVNYNEQF
V: TRBV2; J: TRBJ2-3; size: many; CDR3: ASTNDRGMGTQY
V: TRBV5-1; J: TRBJ2-7; size: many; CDR3: ASSPGQGWSSYEQY
V: TRBV19; J: TRBJ1-5; size: -; CDR3: ASSISGGQPQH
V: TRBV18; J: TRBJ2-1; size: many; CDR3: ASSPSTPRSEQF
V: TRBV11-2; J: TRBJ2-1; size: few; CDR3: ASSLRVTGGVNEQF
V: TRBV4-2; J: TRBJ2-4; size: few; CDR3: ASSQDFRQAGDIQY
V: TRBV11-2; J: TRBJ1-1; size: -; CDR3: ASSSRQGGEAF
V: TRBV4-1; J: TRBJ1-2; size: -; CDR3: ASSNRQTSYGYT
V: TRBV5-1; J: TRBJ2-2; size: many; CDR3: ASSLDRASGSLSGELF
V: TRBV5-1; J: TRBJ2-7; size: many; CDR3: ASSLISTGTVIYEQY
V: TRBV5-1; J: TRBJ2-4; size: -; CDR3: ASSLGDRGAKNIQY
V: TRBV19; J: TRBJ2-1; size: few; CDR3: ASSIPYNEQF
V: TRBV6-1; J: TRBJ2-7; size: many; CDR3: ASSFLHEQY
V: TRBV24-1; J: TRBJ2-1; size: many; CDR3: ATSESSVHYNEQF
V: TRBV29-1; J: TRBJ2-5; size: many; CDR3: SVTPLAGVGETQY
V: TRBV12-3/TRBV12-4; J: TRBJ2-1; size: few; CDR3: ASSPGLSDNEQF
V: TRBV11-3; J: TRBJ2-2; size: many; CDR3: ASSLVGGYGELF
V: TRBV19; J: TRBJ2-2; size: few; CDR3: ASSMFGDTGELF
V: TRBV29-1; J: TRBJ1-2; size: many; CDR3: SVRTGGVYGYT
V: TRBV28; J: TRBJ2-7; size: many; CDR3: ASKQGALFEQY
V: TRBV6-2/TRBV6-3; J: TRBJ2-7; size: -; CDR3: ASSYSTESYEQY
V: TRBV29-1; J: TRBJ2-1; size: many; CDR3: SVTGTSGRNEQF
V: TRBV27; J: TRBJ1-2; size: many; CDR3: ASRRANYGYT
V: TRBV19; J: TRBJ2-7; size: -; CDR3: ASSTGGQSPRGEQY
V: TRBV20-1; J: TRBJ2-3; size: many; CDR3: SAPDGRSTDTQY
V: TRBV7-7; J: TRBJ2-5; size: many; CDR3: ASSPAGRQETQY
V: TRBV3-1; J: TRBJ1-2; size: many; CDR3: ASATRAYGYT
V: TRBV30; J: TRBJ2-7; size: many; CDR3: AWGASRTEQY